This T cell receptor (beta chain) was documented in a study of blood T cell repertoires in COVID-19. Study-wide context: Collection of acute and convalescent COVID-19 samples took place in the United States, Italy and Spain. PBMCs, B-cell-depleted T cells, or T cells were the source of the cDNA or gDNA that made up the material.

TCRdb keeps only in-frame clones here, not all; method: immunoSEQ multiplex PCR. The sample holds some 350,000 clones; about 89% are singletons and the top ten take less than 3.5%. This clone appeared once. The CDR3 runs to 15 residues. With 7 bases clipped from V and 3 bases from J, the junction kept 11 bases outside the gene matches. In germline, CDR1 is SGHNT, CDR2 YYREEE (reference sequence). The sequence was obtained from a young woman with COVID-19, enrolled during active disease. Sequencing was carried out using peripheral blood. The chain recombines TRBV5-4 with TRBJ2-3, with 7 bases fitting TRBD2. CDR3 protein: CASHVWRGGTDTQYF. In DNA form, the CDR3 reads TGTGCCAGCCATGTGTGGCGCGGGGGTACAGATACGCAGTATTTT.